The 18 T cell receptor beta chains presented below share a single source sample, sequenced in a study of identical twins. TCRdb reanalysed the 5' RACE reads using MiXCR and keeps one entry per CDR3 protein. The sample lists around 570,000 distinct CDR3 sequences, more than 9% occurring once. These data are also associated with another study on yellow fever vaccine responses in identical twins.

Sequenced input: PBMCs. The receptors originated from a young woman in good health.

The table lists this clonotype with a few counts. The chain couples TRBV20-1 to TRBJ2-7, with 10 bases that match TRBD2. V lost 5 bases to trimming and J lost 4 bases; unmatched junction nucleotides: 5. This CDR3 is 13 amino acids long. Germline CDR1 and CDR2: DFQATT and SNEGSKA (reference sequence). The CDR3, as DNA: TGCAGTGCTCCCCCGGGACTAGCGTACGAGCAGTACTTC. It specifies CSAPPGLAYEQYF.

This clonotype came up a few times. The chain uses TRBV20-1 and TRBJ2-5; 7 positions match TRBD1. The trim removed 0 bases at V and 1 base at J, leaving 5 bases unmatched. There are 15 residues in the CDR3. The germline V gene encodes CDR1 DFQATT and CDR2 SNEGSKA (reference sequence). The CDR3 coding sequence is TGCAGTGCTAGAGACATTGACAGGGCCCAAGAGACCCAGTACTTC. Protein: CSARDIDRAQETQYF.

This sequence joins TRBV7-2 and TRBJ2-5; possibly TRBD2 for D (6 bases). The CDR3 contains 15 residues. Trimming shortened V by 5 bases and J by 5 bases, and 18 bases separated the two germline ends. Per the germline V gene, CDR1 is SGHTA and CDR2 is FQGNSA. The CDR3 is CASSPGLNPWETQYF. DNA for the CDR3: TGTGCCAGCAGCCCGGGACTTAACCCTTGGGAGACCCAGTACTTC.

This clonotype has only a few counts. The chain links TRBV7-8 to TRBJ2-1; 12 nucleotides align to TRBD2. J lost 5 bases, V lost 3 bases, and 5 bases had no gene match. CDR1 and CDR2 (germline): SGHVS, FQNEAQ. There are 16 residues in the CDR3. CDR3 loop: CASSFRLAGDDNEQFF. CDR3 bases: TGTGCCAGCAGCTTCCGACTAGCGGGAGACGACAATGAGCAGTTCTTC.

The gene calls are TRBV6-5 and TRBJ2-7, with TRBD1 identical over 10 bases. This CDR3 contains 15 residues. CDR1 MNHEY and CDR2 SVGAGI come from the germline V gene. Losses at the gene ends were 2 bases for V and 5 bases for J; bases not matched to a gene: 6. CDR3 loop: CASSYRRQGANEQYF. The CDR3 nucleotides are TGTGCCAGCAGTTACAGGAGACAGGGGGCTAACGAGCAGTACTTC.

This clonotype has ten or more counts. The V gene is TRBV11-2, the J gene TRBJ2-7, with 7 bases identical to TRBD2. This CDR3 region has 14 residues. Trimming cost V 3 bases and J 1 base; bases outside gene matches: 3. Germline CDR1 SGHAT, CDR2 FQNNGV. The CDR3 DNA sequence: TGTGCCAGCAGCTTCCGGGAGGCTTCCTACGAGCAGTACTTC. It translates to CASSFREASYEQYF.

The rearrangement uses TRBV28 and TRBJ2-1, with TRBD2 matching 15 bases. This CDR3 region has 15 residues. V lost 4 bases to trimming and J lost 10 bases; unmatched junction nucleotides: 5. CDR1 is MDHEN and CDR2 is SYDVKM in the germline V gene. The CDR3 region has the DNA TGTGCCAGCAGTTCCGGGACTAGCGGGAGGCGAGAGCAGTTCTTC. Translating gives CASSSGTSGRREQFF.

This clonotype was counted ten times or more. The CDR3, as DNA: TGCAGTGCCAGGGAGGGAGACATTCAGTACTTC. This translates into CSAREGDIQYF. The V gene is TRBV20-1, the J gene TRBJ2-4, with TRBD2 identical over 7 bases. Germline lookup yields CDR1 DFQATT and CDR2 SNEGSKA (reference sequence). CDR3 length: 11 residues. Trimming cost V 6 bases and J 8 bases; bases outside gene matches: 4.

This clonotype was counted many times. J is TRBJ1-4 and V is TRBV4-2; the match to TRBD1 covers 7 bases. The CDR3 sequence is 15 residues long. From germline, CDR1 is LGHNA and CDR2 YNFKEQ. With V trimmed by 4 bases and J by 4 bases, 6 bases remained unmatched. CDR3 coding DNA: TGTGCCAGCAGCCCCCGGGACAGCTTTAATGAAAAACTGTTTTTT. It encodes CASSPRDSFNEKLFF.

This clonotype turned up a few times. J is TRBJ2-7 and V is TRBV12-3 or TRBV12-4; D gene uncertain. The germline V and J ends were trimmed by 5 bases and 6 bases, with 14 bases remaining between them. This CDR3 contains 13 residues. The CDR3 DNA is TGTGCCAGCAGTATGGCGGTATCCCGCGAGCAGTACTTC. Amino acids: CASSMAVSREQYF.

The V and J genes are TRBV5-6 and TRBJ2-7; tentatively, D is TRBD2 (6 bases). V lost 0 bases to trimming and J lost 0 bases, with 10 bases between them. The CDR3 runs 15 residues. Germline values: CDR1 SGHDT, CDR2 YYEEEE. CDR3 region: CASSLGRVASYEQYF. In DNA, the CDR3 is TGTGCCAGCAGCTTGGGGAGGGTCGCCTCCTACGAGCAGTACTTC.

This clonotype has a count of ten or more. V and J are TRBV5-1 and TRBJ2-1; 9 nucleotides align to TRBD2. Germline V CDR1 and CDR2: SGHRS, YFSETQ. This CDR3 has 16 amino acids. The ends lost 5 bases at V and 0 bases at J; junction bases unmatched: 6. CDR3 in DNA: TGCGCCAGCAGTCCAAGCGGGGGGAGCTCCTACAATGAGCAGTTCTTC. Amino acid sequence: CASSPSGGSSYNEQFF.

This clonotype has just a few counts. The V call is TRBV28, the J call TRBJ2-4; no clear D. The CDR3 is 15 amino acids. V was trimmed by 2 bases and J by 2 bases, leaving 10 bases between them. CDR1 and CDR2 (germline): MDHEN, SYDVKM. The CDR3 DNA is TGTGCCAGCAGTTTAGAGACAAAAACCAAAAACATTCAGTACTTC. It encodes CASSLETKTKNIQYF.

This chain joins TRBV5-1 and TRBJ2-5, with TRBD2 matching over 8 bases. V lost 4 bases and J lost 5; bases outside the gene matches: 10. The germline V gene has CDR1 SGHRS and CDR2 YFSETQ. The CDR3 covers 15 residues. The CDR3 loop is CASSAGSGGAETQYF. The DNA for the CDR3 is TGCGCCAGCAGCGCGGGGAGCGGGGGAGCGGAGACCCAGTACTTC.

This chain connects TRBV6-5 to TRBJ2-3; 8 bases fit TRBD2. V shed 5 bases and J 4 bases; nucleotides not matched to a gene: 11. The length of the CDR3 is 16 residues. From germline, CDR1 is MNHEY and CDR2 SVGAGI. CDR3 nucleotides: TGTGCCAGCAGTCCCTCGTGGAGCGGGAGACCAGATACGCAGTATTTT. Amino acid sequence: CASSPSWSGRPDTQYF.

This clonotype occurred many times. V gene TRBV3-1 combines with J gene TRBJ2-7; 7 positions agree with TRBD1. The germline gives CDR1 LGHDT, CDR2 YNNKEL (reference sequence). V lost 4 bases and J lost 1; bases outside the gene matches: 10. CDR3 length: 16 residues. CDR3 in DNA: TGTGCCAGCAGCCGCACAGGACAGGCGGGTTCCTACGAGCAGTACTTC. Its translation: CASSRTGQAGSYEQYF.

There are a few counts of this clonotype. The rearrangement joins TRBV24-1 to TRBJ1-5; D unclear. V was pared by 4 bases and J by 6 bases, with 21 bases between. In germline, CDR1 is KGHDR, CDR2 SFDVKD. The CDR3 extends over 17 amino acids. CDR3: CATSESDGGLVSQPQHF. CDR3 nucleotide sequence: TGTGCCACCAGTGAATCTGACGGCGGGCTTGTTAGTCAGCCCCAGCATTTT.

The chain carries TRBV7-3 and TRBJ2-5, with D uncertain. Looked up from germline, CDR1 is SGHTA and CDR2 is FQGTGA. Deletions cut 5 bases from V and 4 bases from J, with 11 bases between. This CDR3 region has 13 residues. CDR3 DNA sequence: TGTGCCAGCAGCGTAATCCCCGGAGAGACCCAGTACTTC. The encoded protein is CASSVIPGETQYF.